The 3 T cell receptor beta chains listed next were all sequenced from one sample in a study of cytomegalovirus exposure and HLA in healthy donors. The table came from immunoSEQ multiplex PCR; TCRdb's copy has only in-frame clones and leaves some out. The profile covers over 200,000 clones, with 90% appearing a single time and under 0.4% taken by the ten largest. Sequences were obtained from PBMCs. The receptors come from a woman younger than 30 in good health and CMV-seronegative.

The genes are TRBV5-1 and TRBJ2-1, with D perhaps matching TRBD1 (5 bases). The germline V gene has CDR1 SGHRS and CDR2 YFSETQ. CDR3 length equals 15 residues. Trimming took 0 bases from V and 2 from J, leaving 9 bases between them. The DNA for the CDR3 is TGCGCCAGCAGCTTGGAAGGGGATGCCTACAATGAGCAGTTCTTC. Its protein product is CASSLEGDAYNEQFF. Together with reference TRBV5-1 and TRBJ2-1, the CDR3 gives the full variable domain: KAGVTQTPRYLIKTRGQQVTLSCSPISGHRSVSWYQQTPGQGLQFLFEYFSETQRNKGNFPGRFSGRQFSNSRSEMNVSTLELGDSALYLCASSLEGDAYNEQFFGPGTRLTVL.

The chain couples TRBV6-5 to TRBJ1-1, with a weak D call TRBD1 (6 bases). The CDR3 contains 13 residues. From germline, CDR1 is MNHEY and CDR2 SVGAGI. V lost 6 bases, J lost 4 bases, and 12 bases lay in between. In nucleotides, the CDR3 is TGTGCCAGCAGGGGGGGGCACCCCACTGAAGCTTTCTTT. It codes for CASRGGHPTEAFF.

The CDR3, as DNA: TGTGCCAGCAGTTTAAGGGACAGCTCCTACGAGCAGTACTTC. As protein: CASSLRDSSYEQYF. This chain connects TRBV28 to TRBJ2-7, with TRBD1 matching 7 bases. Trimming at V came to 2 bases and at J to 0 bases, leaving 1 base not matched to a gene. Germline V gene sequence: CDR1 MDHEN, CDR2 SYDVKM. This CDR3 is built from 14 residues.